Given below is one TCR beta chain in context. With 5 bases clipped from V and 3 bases from J, the junction kept 6 bases outside the gene matches. CDR3 length: 15 residues. Germline assignment: CDR1 LGHDT and CDR2 YNNKEL (reference sequence). This entry comes from a study of blood T cell repertoires in COVID-19. Across the whole study: Researchers got acute and convalescent COVID-19 samples from the United States, Italy and Spain. PBMCs, B-cell-depleted T cells, or T cells were the source of the cDNA or gDNA that made up the material.

TCRdb's copy holds only in-frame clones and misses some; the assay was immunoSEQ multiplex PCR. The data contain hundreds of thousands of clones, roughly 80% of them singletons. The TCR was taken from a woman aged 70-85 years with active or convalescent COVID-19. The sample was peripheral blood. V and J are TRBV3-1 (or the pseudogene TRBV3-2) and TRBJ2-3; 9 bases match TRBD2. The CDR3 DNA is TGTGCCAGCAGCTCCGGGACTAGCAGTACAGATACGCAGTATTTT. Amino acids: CASSSGTSSTDTQYF.